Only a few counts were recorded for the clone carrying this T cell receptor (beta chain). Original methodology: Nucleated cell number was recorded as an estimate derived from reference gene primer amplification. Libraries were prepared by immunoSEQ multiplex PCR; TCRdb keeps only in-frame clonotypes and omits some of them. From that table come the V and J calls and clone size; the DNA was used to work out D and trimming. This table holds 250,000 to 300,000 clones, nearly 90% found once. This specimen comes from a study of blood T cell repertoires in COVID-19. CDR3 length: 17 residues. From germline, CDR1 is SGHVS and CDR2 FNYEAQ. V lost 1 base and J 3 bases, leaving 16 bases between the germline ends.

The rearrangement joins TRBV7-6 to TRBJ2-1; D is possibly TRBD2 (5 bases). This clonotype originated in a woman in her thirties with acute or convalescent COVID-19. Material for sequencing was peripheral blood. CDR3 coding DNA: TGTGCCAGCAGCTTAGGGGGTGGAGGCGCGAGCTACAATGAGCAGTTCTTC. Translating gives CASSLGGGGASYNEQFF.